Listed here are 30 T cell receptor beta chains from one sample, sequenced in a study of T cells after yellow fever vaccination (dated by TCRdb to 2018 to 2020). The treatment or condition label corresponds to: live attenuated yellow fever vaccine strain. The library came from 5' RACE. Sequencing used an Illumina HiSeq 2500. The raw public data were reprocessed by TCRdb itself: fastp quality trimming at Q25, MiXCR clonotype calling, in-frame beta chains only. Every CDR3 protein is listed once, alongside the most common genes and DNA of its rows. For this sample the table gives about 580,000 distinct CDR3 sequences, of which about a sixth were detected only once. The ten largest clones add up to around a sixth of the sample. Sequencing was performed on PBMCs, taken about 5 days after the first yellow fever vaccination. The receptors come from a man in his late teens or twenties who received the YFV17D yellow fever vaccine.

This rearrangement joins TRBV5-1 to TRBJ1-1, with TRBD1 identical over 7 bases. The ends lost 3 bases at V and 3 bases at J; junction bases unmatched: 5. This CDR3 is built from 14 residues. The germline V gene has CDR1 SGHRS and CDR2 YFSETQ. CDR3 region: CASSSRGGHTEAFF. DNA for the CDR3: TGCGCCAGCAGCTCCAGGGGGGGACACACTGAAGCTTTCTTT. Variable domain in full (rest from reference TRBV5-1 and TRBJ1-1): KAGVTQTPRYLIKTRGQQVTLSCSPISGHRSVSWYQQTPGQGLQFLFEYFSETQRNKGNFPGRFSGRQFSNSRSEMNVSTLELGDSALYLCASSSRGGHTEAFFGQGTRLTVV.

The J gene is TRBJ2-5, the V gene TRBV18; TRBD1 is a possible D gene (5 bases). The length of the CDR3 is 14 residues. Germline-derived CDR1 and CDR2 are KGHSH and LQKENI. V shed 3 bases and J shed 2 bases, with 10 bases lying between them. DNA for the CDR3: TGTGCCAGCTCACCTCTCTCAGGGCAAGAGACCCAGTACTTC. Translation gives CASSPLSGQETQYF.

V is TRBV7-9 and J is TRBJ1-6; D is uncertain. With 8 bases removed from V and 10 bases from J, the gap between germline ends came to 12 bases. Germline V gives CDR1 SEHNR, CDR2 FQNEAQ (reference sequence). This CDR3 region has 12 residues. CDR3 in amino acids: CASGEGGSPLHF. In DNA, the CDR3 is TGTGCCAGCGGGGAGGGAGGGTCACCCCTCCACTTT.

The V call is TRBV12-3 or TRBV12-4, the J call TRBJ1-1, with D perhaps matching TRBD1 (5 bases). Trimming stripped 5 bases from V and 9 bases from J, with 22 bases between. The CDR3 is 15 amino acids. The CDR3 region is CASSPALAGTGQAFF. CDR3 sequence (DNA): TGTGCCAGCAGTCCCGCCCTAGCGGGCACGGGGCAAGCTTTCTTT.

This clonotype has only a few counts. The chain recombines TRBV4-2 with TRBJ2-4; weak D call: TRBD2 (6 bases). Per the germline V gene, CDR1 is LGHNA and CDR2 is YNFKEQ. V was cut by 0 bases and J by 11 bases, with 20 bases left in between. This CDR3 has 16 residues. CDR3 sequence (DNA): TGTGCCAGCAGCCAAGATGGGGACTGGGGGTTTAACGTTCAGTACTTC. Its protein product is CASSQDGDWGFNVQYF.

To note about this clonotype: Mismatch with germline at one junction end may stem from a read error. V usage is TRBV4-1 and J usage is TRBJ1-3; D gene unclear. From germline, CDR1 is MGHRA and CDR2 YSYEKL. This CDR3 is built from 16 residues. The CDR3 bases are TGCGCCAGCAGCCAAGACCGAAGGGTCTCTCGAAACACCATATATTTT. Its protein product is CASSQDRRVSRNTIYF.

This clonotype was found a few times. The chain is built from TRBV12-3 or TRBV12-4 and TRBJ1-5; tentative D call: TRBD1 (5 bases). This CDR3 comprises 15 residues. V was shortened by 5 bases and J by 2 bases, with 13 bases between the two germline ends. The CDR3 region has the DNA TGTGCCAGCAGTATGCAGGGTGGACGCAATCAGCCCCAGCATTTT. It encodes CASSMQGGRNQPQHF.

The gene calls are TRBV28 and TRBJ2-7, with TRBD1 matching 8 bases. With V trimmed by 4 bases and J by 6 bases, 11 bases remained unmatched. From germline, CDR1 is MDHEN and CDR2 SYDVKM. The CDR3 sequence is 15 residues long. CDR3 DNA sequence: TGTGCCAGCAGTTCCAACGACAGGGGCATCGGCGAGCAGTACGTC. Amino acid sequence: CASSSNDRGIGEQYV.

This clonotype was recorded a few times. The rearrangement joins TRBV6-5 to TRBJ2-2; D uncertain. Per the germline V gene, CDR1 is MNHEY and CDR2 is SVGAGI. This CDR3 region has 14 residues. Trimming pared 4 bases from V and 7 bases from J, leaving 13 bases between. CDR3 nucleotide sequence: TGTGCCAGCAGTTCCGACCACACCCGCGGGGAGCTGTTTTTT. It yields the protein CASSSDHTRGELFF.

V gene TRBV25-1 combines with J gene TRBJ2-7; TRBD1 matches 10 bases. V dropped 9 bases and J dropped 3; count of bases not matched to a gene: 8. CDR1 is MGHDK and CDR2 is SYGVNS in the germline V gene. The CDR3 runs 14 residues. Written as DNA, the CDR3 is TGTGCCAGTCGACGGGGACAGGGGCACTACGAGCAGTACTTC. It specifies CASRRGQGHYEQYF.

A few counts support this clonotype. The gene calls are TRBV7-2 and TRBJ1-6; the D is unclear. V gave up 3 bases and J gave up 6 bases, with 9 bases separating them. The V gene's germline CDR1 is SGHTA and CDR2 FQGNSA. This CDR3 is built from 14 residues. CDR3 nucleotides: TGTGCCAGCAGCTTCAGAGGTGGTAATTCACCCCTCCACTTT. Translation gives CASSFRGGNSPLHF.

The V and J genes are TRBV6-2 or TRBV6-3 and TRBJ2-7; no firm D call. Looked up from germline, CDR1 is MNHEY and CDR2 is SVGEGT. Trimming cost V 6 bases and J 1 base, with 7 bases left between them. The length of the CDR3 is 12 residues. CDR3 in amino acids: CASRGSSYEQYV. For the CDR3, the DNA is TGTGCCAGCAGAGGAAGTTCCTACGAGCAGTACGTC.

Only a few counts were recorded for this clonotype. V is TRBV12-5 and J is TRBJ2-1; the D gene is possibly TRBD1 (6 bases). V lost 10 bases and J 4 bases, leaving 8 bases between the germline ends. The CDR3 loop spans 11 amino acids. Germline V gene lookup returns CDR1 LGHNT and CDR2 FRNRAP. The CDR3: CATDRYNEQFF. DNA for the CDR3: TGTGCTACGGACAGATACAATGAGCAGTTCTTC.

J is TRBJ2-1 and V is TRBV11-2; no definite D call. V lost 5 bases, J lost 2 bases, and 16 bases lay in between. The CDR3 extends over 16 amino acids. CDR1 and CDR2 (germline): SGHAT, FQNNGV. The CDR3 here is CASSPGWPLTYNEQFF. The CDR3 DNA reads TGTGCCAGCAGCCCCGGTTGGCCGCTCACCTACAATGAGCAGTTCTTC.

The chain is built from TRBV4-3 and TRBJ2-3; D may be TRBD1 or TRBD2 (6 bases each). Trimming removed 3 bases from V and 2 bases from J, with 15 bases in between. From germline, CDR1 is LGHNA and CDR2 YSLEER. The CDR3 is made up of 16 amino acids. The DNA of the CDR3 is TGCGCCAGCAGCCACGGGGGCGCCACAAACACAGATACGCAGTATTTT. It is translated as CASSHGGATNTDTQYF.

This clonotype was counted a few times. CDR3 coding DNA: TGTGCCAGCGGACAGGGTAGTCTCGGAGGTCAGCCCCAGCATTTT. Translated, it gives CASGQGSLGGQPQHF. V and J are TRBV21-1 and TRBJ1-5; the D call in the table, TRBD1, was not verified against the DNA. TRBV21-1 is deemed a pseudogene. The length of the CDR3 is 15 residues.

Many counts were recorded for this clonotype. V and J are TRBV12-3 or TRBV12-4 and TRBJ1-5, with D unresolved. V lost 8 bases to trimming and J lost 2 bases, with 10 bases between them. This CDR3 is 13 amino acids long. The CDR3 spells CASGFGGNQPQHF. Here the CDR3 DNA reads TGTGCCAGCGGCTTCGGGGGCAATCAGCCCCAGCATTTT.

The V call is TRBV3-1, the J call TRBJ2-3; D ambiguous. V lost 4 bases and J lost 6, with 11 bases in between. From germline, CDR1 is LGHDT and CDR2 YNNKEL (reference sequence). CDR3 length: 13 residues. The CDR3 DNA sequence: TGTGCCAGCAGCCTCGCCGGGTGGGATACGCAGTATTTT. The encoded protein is CASSLAGWDTQYF.

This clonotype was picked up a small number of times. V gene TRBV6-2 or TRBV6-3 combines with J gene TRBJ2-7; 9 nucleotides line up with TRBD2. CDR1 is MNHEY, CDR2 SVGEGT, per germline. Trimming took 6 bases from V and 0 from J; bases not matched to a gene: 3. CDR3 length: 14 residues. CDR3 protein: CASRRAGGSYEQYV. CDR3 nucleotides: TGTGCCAGCAGGCGAGCGGGGGGCTCCTACGAGCAGTACGTC.

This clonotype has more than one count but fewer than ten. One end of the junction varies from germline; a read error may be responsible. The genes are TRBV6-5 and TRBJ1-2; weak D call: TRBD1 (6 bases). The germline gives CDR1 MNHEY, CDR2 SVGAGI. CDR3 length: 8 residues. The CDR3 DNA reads TGTGCCAGCAGGCGACAGGCTTTC. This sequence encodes CASRRQAF.

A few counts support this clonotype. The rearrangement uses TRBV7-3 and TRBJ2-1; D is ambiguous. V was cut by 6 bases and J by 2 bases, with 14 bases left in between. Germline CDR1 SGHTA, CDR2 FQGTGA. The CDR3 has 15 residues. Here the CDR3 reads CASRPSHSTYNEQFF. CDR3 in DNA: TGTGCCAGCAGACCGTCCCACAGCACCTACAATGAGCAGTTCTTC. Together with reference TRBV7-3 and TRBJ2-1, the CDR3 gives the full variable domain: GAGVSQTPSNKVTEKGKYVELRCDPISGHTALYWYRQSLGQGPEFLIYFQGTGAADDSGLPNDRFFAVRPEGSVSTLKIQRTERGDSAVYLCASRPSHSTYNEQFFGPGTRLTVL.

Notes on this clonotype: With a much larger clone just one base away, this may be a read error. This CDR3 reads CASRENIGELFF. In DNA, the CDR3 is TGTGCCAGCAGGGAAAACATCGGGGAGCTGTTTTTT. The J gene is TRBJ2-2, the V gene TRBV2, with unresolved D. The CDR3 has 12 residues. Per the germline V gene, CDR1 is SNHLY and CDR2 is FYNNEI.

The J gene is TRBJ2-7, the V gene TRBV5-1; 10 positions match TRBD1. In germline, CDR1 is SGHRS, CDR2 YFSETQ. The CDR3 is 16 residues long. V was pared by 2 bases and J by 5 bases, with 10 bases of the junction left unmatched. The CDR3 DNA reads TGCGCCAGCAGCTTCTACCCCGGGACAGGGGTTAACGAGCAGTACTTC. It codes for CASSFYPGTGVNEQYF.

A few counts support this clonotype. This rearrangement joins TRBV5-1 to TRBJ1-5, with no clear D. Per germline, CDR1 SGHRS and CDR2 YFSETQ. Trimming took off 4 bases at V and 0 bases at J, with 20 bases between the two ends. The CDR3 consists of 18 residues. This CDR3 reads CASSRSPRRRYSNQPQHF. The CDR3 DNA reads TGCGCCAGCAGCCGTAGCCCCAGGCGCCGATATAGCAATCAGCCCCAGCATTTT.

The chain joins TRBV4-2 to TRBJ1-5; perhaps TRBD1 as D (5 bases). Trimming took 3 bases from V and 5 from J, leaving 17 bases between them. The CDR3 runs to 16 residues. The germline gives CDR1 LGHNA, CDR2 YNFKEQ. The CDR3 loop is CASSHTLGRVDQPQHF. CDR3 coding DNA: TGTGCCAGCAGCCACACCCTAGGCAGGGTGGATCAGCCCCAGCATTTT.

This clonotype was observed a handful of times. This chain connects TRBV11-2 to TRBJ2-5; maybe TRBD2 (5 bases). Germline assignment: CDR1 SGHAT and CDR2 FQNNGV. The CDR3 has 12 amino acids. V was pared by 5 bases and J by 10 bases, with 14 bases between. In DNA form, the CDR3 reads TGTGCCAGCAGCCCCCGGGGTGGAAACCAGTACTTC. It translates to CASSPRGGNQYF.

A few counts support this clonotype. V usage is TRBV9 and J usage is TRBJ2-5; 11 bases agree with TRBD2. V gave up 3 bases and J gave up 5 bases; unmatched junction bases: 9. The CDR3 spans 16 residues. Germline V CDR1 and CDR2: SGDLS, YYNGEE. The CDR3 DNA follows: TGTGCCAGCAGCGCATTGCTAGCGGGGGGTGTCGAGACCCAGTACTTC. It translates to CASSALLAGGVETQYF.

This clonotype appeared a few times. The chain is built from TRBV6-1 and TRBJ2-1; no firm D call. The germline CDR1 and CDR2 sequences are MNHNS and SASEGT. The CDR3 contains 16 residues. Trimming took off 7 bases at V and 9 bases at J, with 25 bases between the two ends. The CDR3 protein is CASTRSGRLGPSEQFF. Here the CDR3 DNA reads TGTGCCAGCACCCGATCAGGCCGCTTAGGGCCCAGTGAGCAGTTCTTC.

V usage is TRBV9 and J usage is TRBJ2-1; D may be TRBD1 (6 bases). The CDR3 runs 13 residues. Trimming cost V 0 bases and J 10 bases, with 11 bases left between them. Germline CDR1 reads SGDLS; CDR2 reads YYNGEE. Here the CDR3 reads CASSVEGGVEQFF. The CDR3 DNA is TGTGCCAGCAGCGTAGAAGGGGGAGTAGAGCAGTTCTTC.

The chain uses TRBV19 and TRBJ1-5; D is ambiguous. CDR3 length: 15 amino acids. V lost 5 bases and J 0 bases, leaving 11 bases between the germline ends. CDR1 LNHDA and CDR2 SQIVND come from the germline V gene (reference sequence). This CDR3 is CASSRRGDSNQPQHF. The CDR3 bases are TGTGCCAGTAGTCGTCGGGGTGATAGCAATCAGCCCCAGCATTTT.